This TCR beta chain was recovered during a study of OX40 agonist ivuxolimab in advanced cancers. Looking at the study overall: Ivuxolimab was a fully human IgG2 agonistic monoclonal antibody targeting the costimulatory receptor OX40 (CD134). Intravenous ivuxolimab was administered to patients every 2 weeks at six dose levels: 0.01, 0.1, 0.3, 1.5, 3 and 10 mg/kg. Of the approximately 50 dose-escalation patients, hepatocellular carcinoma was present in 19, melanoma in around 15, renal cell carcinoma in 9 and head and neck cancer in 9. A male proportion of about 79% and a mean age of 60 years, ranging from roughly 23 to 85, were recorded for the dose-escalation cohort. Prior anti-PD-1, anti-PD-L1 or anti-CTLA-4 therapy was permitted, and checkpoint inhibitors had been received by less than 45% of dose-escalation patients. Partial responses occurred in three dose-escalation patients, of whom one had hepatocellular carcinoma and two had cutaneous melanoma. Peripheral TCRbeta sequencing was intended to test whether TCR sequence diversity was altered and clonal T-cell expansion was caused by ivuxolimab. The paper reports the monotherapy dose-escalation portion (N of about 50 patients) of the phase I ivuxolimab trial.

Genomic DNA was extracted from sorted cells for sequencing of the TCRbeta CDR3 region. TCRbeta CDR3 regions were sequenced using the immunoSEQ Assay. TCRdb mirrors the immuneACCESS table, restricted to in-frame sequences. Some clones are absent from its copies; in checked studies, under half trace to an unresolved V gene, and the reason for the others is unknown. This sample lists 22,000 or so clones; roughly 84% were detected once. Of the sample, over 30% falls within the top ten clones. The research as a whole found: Low levels of normalized T-cell clonal expansion were also seen in some patients who did not respond. After ivuxolimab, CD8+ T cells had more expanded clones than CD4+ T cells on average. In the 0.1-3.0 mg/kg groups, partial responders were among the patients with the lowest normalized peripheral clonal expansion, particularly in CD8+ T cells. At doses of 0.1 to 3.0 mg/kg, clonal expansion of both CD4+ and CD8+ blood T cells was observed from baseline to week 6. Which antigens the clonally expanded peripheral T cells were specific for was not determined.

As to this clone: Its antigen remains undetermined. No quality values exist for individual bases; no much larger clone is one base distant.

The germline V gene (reference sequence) specifies LNHDA as CDR1 and SQIVND as CDR2. The germline V end is reduced by 6 bases and the J end by 5 bases; junction bases left unmatched: 17. The CDR3 runs 17 amino acids, cysteine and phenylalanine included. The read is trimmed to its CDR3 DNA, 51 bases read in frame from base 1. Patients with autoimmune disease history or receiving systemic immunosuppression were excluded from the trial. Peripheral blood for TCR sequencing was collected from all dose cohorts at baseline, on cycle 4 day 1, and on cycle 7 day 1. The samples were drawn from a first-in-human, open-label, multicenter phase I dose-escalation trial of ivuxolimab. The trial enrolled adults with locally advanced or metastatic head and neck squamous cell, hepatocellular, melanoma or renal cell carcinoma. CD4+ and CD8+ T cells were sorted separately from peripheral blood before TCR sequencing.

Here the chain combines TRBV19 and TRBJ1-1; 8 central bases correspond to TRBD1. This TCR was recovered from an adult with an advanced solid tumor such as melanoma, head and neck, liver or kidney cancer. Sequencing used CD4+ or CD8+ T cells sorted from blood, obtained in a trial of the OX40 agonist ivuxolimab. The CDR3 protein is CASRDRVDWGKRTEAFF. The DNA is as follows: TGTGCCAGTAGGGACAGGGTAGATTGGGGGAAGAGGACTGAAGCTTTCTTT.